This T cell receptor (beta chain) was identified in a study of beta chain features in type 1 diabetes. The study's findings and limits: There was no resolution here of whether HLA type influences TCRB rearrangement. When cDNA is sequenced, cells with high TCR expression could be over-represented. Researchers caution that PCR might favor shorter templates, equally among patients and controls.

Expressed TCRB transcripts got sequenced, as all isolated RNA was reverse transcribed. Sequencing was performed with immunoSEQ multiplex PCR; in TCRdb, only in-frame clones are kept and a portion is missing. The table shows fewer than 500,000 clones, with approximately 13% occurring only once. Purity of each sorted population was above 98%. As to this clone: Its cognate antigen is unknown.

The V gene's germline CDR1 is SNHLY and CDR2 FYNNEI. The CDR3 consists of 18 residues. V dropped 6 bases and J dropped 4; count of bases not matched to a gene: 9. Material: naive CD4+ T cells from blood. The clonotype was recovered from a man in his thirties or forties in good health. The chain joins TRBV2 to TRBJ2-2; the match to TRBD2 covers 15 bases. This chain's CDR3 is CASSVGLAGGRVTGELFF. In nucleotides, the CDR3 is TGTGCCAGCAGCGTCGGACTAGCGGGAGGGCGTGTCACCGGGGAGCTGTTTTTT.